Below are 25 T cell receptor beta chains sequenced from a single sample in a study of T cells in Graves' hyperthyroidism and ophthalmopathy. Amplified TCR beta CDR3 regions derived from RNA transcripts. In the first-round RT-PCR of the TCR CDR3, the HTBI primer set was used. In TCRdb, the multiplex PCR reads were re-called with MiXCR into one record per CDR3 protein. The sample has 610,000 or so distinct CDR3 sequences, about 43% seen once. The sequenced sample consisted of peripheral blood or thyroid tissue (not recorded which). All receptors derive from a woman younger than 35 with Graves' hyperthyroidism.

The gene calls are TRBV7-9 and TRBJ2-7, with 7 bases matching TRBD1. This CDR3 region has 13 residues. Germline-derived CDR1 and CDR2 are SEHNR and FQNEAQ (reference sequence). V lost 4 bases and J lost 5; bases outside the gene matches: 5. CDR3 bases: TGTGCCAGCAGCTCGACAGGGCAACACGAGCAGTACTTC. Protein sequence: CASSSTGQHEQYF.

The chain is built from TRBV24-1 and TRBJ1-1; D might be TRBD1 (5 bases). This CDR3 region has 12 residues. V was pared by 2 bases and J by 13 bases, with 13 bases between. Germline CDR1 KGHDR, CDR2 SFDVKD. CDR3 DNA sequence: TGTGCCACCAGTGATTCGGACACGGGGGTTTTCTTT. Residues: CATSDSDTGVFF.

This clonotype was found many times. The chain recombines TRBV5-5 with TRBJ1-5, with 11 bases fitting TRBD1. The germline CDR1 and CDR2 sequences are SGHKS and YYEKEE (reference sequence). This CDR3 comprises 15 residues. The junction had 3 bases not matched to a gene; V was cut back by 4 bases and J by 3 bases. This CDR3 is CASSGGQGVNQPQHF. The CDR3 coding sequence is TGTGCCAGCAGCGGGGGACAGGGGGTCAATCAGCCCCAGCATTTT.

In its sample, this clonotype was seen many times. The CDR3 nucleotides read TGCGCCAGCAGCCATCACGACTTGGGGTACGGGGAGCAGTACTTC. Protein sequence: CASSHHDLGYGEQYF. The chain carries TRBV4-1 and TRBJ2-7; no definite D call. Between the trimmed V and J ends, which lost 3 bases and 7 bases, there was a span of 19 bases. The CDR3 length is 15 residues. CDR1 and CDR2 (germline): MGHRA, YSYEKL.

Comment on this clonotype: A much bigger clone sits one base away, suggesting this may be a read error. This chain links TRBV6-1 with TRBJ1-4; D is uncertain. The CDR3 consists of 15 residues. Between the trimmed V and J ends, which lost 5 bases and 4 bases, there was a span of 14 bases. CDR1 and CDR2 from the germline V gene are MNHNS and SASEGT. This CDR3 reads CASSYQQVDNEKLFF. The CDR3 nucleotides are TGTGCCAGCAGTTACCAGCAGGTCGATAATGAAAAACTGTTTTTT.

This clonotype was seen many times. This rearrangement joins TRBV7-8 to TRBJ2-5, with a tentative D call TRBD1 (5 bases). The CDR3 has 13 residues. The V end was cut by 3 bases, the J end by 2 bases, with 7 bases between. CDR1 is SGHVS, CDR2 FQNEAQ, per germline. Here the CDR3 DNA reads TGTGCCAGCAGCTTGAAGGGGCAAGAGACCCAGTACTTC. This encodes CASSLKGQETQYF.

The chain uses TRBV7-8 and TRBJ2-7; 13 bases line up with TRBD2. The CDR3 runs 16 residues. The junction had 9 bases not matched to a gene; V was cut back by 5 bases and J by 5 bases. Germline-derived CDR1 and CDR2 are SGHVS and FQNEAQ. The DNA for the CDR3 is TGTGCCAGCAGCGCCTCACGGACTAGCGGGAGAAACGAGCAGTACTTC. This gives the protein CASSASRTSGRNEQYF.

The chain has TRBV10-3 and TRBJ2-7; TRBD2 matches 12 bases. CDR1 is ENHRY and CDR2 is SYGVKD in the germline V gene. The CDR3 covers 16 residues. The trim removed 10 bases at V and 1 base at J, leaving 11 bases unmatched. CDR3 loop: CATAGLAGRSSYEQYF. The CDR3 coding sequence is TGTGCCACCGCCGGACTAGCGGGAAGGTCTTCCTACGAGCAGTACTTC.

This clonotype was seen only a few times. The rearrangement joins TRBV20-1 to TRBJ2-3; no reliable D call. Germline values: CDR1 DFQATT, CDR2 SNEGSKA (reference sequence). The ends were cut back, 6 bases at V and 1 base at J, with 11 bases in the middle. CDR3 size: 13 residues. The CDR3 bases are TGCAGTGCGATCGGAAAACGCACAGATACGCAGTATTTT. This translates into CSAIGKRTDTQYF.

The gene calls are TRBV5-1 and TRBJ1-2, with 7 bases lining up with TRBD1. The J segment lost 8 bases and the V segment lost 4 bases, leaving 17 bases of the junction unmatched. The germline CDR1 and CDR2 sequences are SGHRS and YFSETQ. The CDR3 contains 16 residues. The CDR3 loop is CASSQDSQGEQAGYTF. CDR3 bases: TGCGCCAGCAGCCAGGATTCCCAGGGGGAGCAAGCGGGCTACACCTTC.

The sample holds many counts of this clonotype. The rearrangement uses TRBV11-2 and TRBJ1-2; D gene unclear. Deletions cut 5 bases from V and 7 bases from J, with 11 bases between. Looked up from germline, CDR1 is SGHAT and CDR2 is FQNNGV. CDR3 size: 12 residues. The CDR3 region is CASSPETTGYTF. Here the CDR3 DNA reads TGTGCCAGCAGCCCCGAAACGACTGGCTACACCTTC.

The rearrangement uses TRBV27 and TRBJ1-2; 7 nucleotides agree with TRBD1. V was clipped by 6 bases and J by 4 bases; unmatched bases: 2. CDR1 is MNHEY, CDR2 SMNVEV, per germline (reference sequence). The CDR3 loop spans 12 amino acids. The CDR3 region has the DNA TGTGCCAGCAGGAGGGGGCTCTATGGCTACACCTTC. Protein sequence: CASRRGLYGYTF.

This clonotype came up many times. The chain links TRBV6-2 or TRBV6-3 to TRBJ1-5, with 7 bases matching TRBD1. Germline V lookup: CDR1 MNHEY, CDR2 SVGEGT. The CDR3 consists of 15 residues. V gave up 7 bases and J gave up 6 bases; unmatched junction bases: 12. The CDR3 sequence: CASKIEGARGQPQHF. In DNA, the CDR3 is TGTGCCAGCAAAATTGAGGGGGCGCGAGGTCAGCCCCAGCATTTT.

The rearrangement uses TRBV20-1 and TRBJ1-2; TRBD1 aligns across 8 bases. Germline V CDR1 and CDR2: DFQATT, SNEGSKA (reference sequence). J lost 7 bases, V lost 5 bases, and 6 bases had no gene match. The CDR3 contains 12 residues. CDR3 loop: CSAGTGSLGYTF. The CDR3 nucleotides read TGCAGTGCTGGGACAGGAAGTCTTGGCTACACCTTC.

A note on this clonotype: A much larger clone sits a single nucleotide away, making a read error possible. The gene calls are TRBV7-3 and TRBJ2-2; 9 bases are shared with TRBD1. Germline CDR1 is SGHTA and CDR2 is FQGTGA. This CDR3 has 18 amino acids. The CDR3 DNA follows: TGTGCCAGCACCCCATACCCCACCGGGACAGGGATCACCGGGGAGCTGGTTTTT. Protein product: CASTPYPTGTGITGELVF.

This clonotype was seen a handful of times. This chain connects TRBV11-3 to TRBJ2-7, with D perhaps matching TRBD2 (5 bases). CDR3 length: 14 amino acids. Germline V CDR1 and CDR2: SGHNT, YENEEA. Trimming pared 8 bases from V and 0 bases from J, leaving 14 bases between. The chain's CDR3 is CASGRGRASYEQYF. CDR3 nucleotide sequence: TGTGCCAGCGGCCGAGGGCGTGCCTCCTACGAGCAGTACTTC. Full variable domain (outside the CDR3, taken from reference TRBV11-3 and TRBJ2-7): EAGVVQSPRYKIIEKKQPVAFWCNPISGHNTLYWYLQNLGQGPELLIRYENEEAVDDSQLPKDRFSAERLKGVDSTLKIQPAELGDSAVYLCASGRGRASYEQYFGPGTRLTVT.

On this clonotype itself: A single base separates this from a much larger clone, so it may be a read error. This sequence joins TRBV20-1 and TRBJ2-7; TRBD1 might be the D (5 bases). The CDR3 totals 15 residues. The V gene's germline CDR1 is DFQATT and CDR2 SNEGSKA (reference sequence). The CDR3 sequence is CSAHPLQDGSYEQCF. The CDR3 bases are TGCAGTGCCCACCCCCTACAGGACGGCTCCTACGAGCAGTGCTTC.

The V gene is TRBV19, the J gene TRBJ2-7; D is possibly TRBD2 (5 bases). Germline V gene lookup returns CDR1 LNHDA and CDR2 SQIVND (reference sequence). The V end lost 4 bases, the J end lost 0 bases, and 22 bases lay between the germline ends. This CDR3 region has 18 residues. The CDR3 sequence is CASSKSSEEGGSSYEQYF. In nucleotides, the CDR3 is TGTGCCAGTAGTAAAAGCAGTGAAGAGGGCGGCAGCTCCTACGAGCAGTACTTC.

Note on this clonotype: No conserved phenylalanine or tryptophan is present at the end of the CDR3, so a read error is the likely explanation. Because the CDR3's place on the DNA is in doubt, the DNA is left out and the CDR3 is given as listed by TCRdb. The chain employs TRBV12-3 or TRBV12-4 and TRBJ1-1; the D call of TRBD1 is as the table states it, not checked on the DNA. The CDR3 spans 14 residues, counting both ends. CDR3 residues: CASSARSEDTEAFL.

Ten or more counts support this clonotype. The V and J genes are TRBV7-9 and TRBJ1-1, with TRBD1 identical over 8 bases. J was trimmed by 3 bases and V by 1 base; bases with no gene match: 19. The CDR3 is made up of 20 amino acids. CDR1 is SEHNR, CDR2 FQNEAQ, per germline (reference sequence). CDR3 nucleotide sequence: TGTGCCAGCAGCTTAGGTATCGGCTACGGACAGGGTAAAGGGGACACTGAAGCTTTCTTT. Amino acid sequence: CASSLGIGYGQGKGDTEAFF.

Many counts were recorded for this clonotype. This chain uses TRBV10-3 with TRBJ2-5; 7 nucleotides align to TRBD2. Looked up from germline, CDR1 is ENHRY and CDR2 is SYGVKD. Trimming removed 0 bases from V and 5 bases from J; junction bases left unmatched: 3. CDR3 length equals 14 residues. CDR3 region: CAISESKGGETQYF. The CDR3 DNA reads as TGTGCCATCAGTGAGTCAAAGGGAGGGGAGACCCAGTACTTC.

V is TRBV29-1 and J is TRBJ2-3, with D perhaps TRBD1 (6 bases). This CDR3 has 15 amino acids. Trimming took 3 bases from V and 3 from J, leaving 16 bases between them. In germline, CDR1 is SQVTM, CDR2 ANQGSEA. The CDR3 bases are TGCAGCGTTGATGGTGTGGGGGCATGGACAGATACGCAGTATTTT. Translating it yields CSVDGVGAWTDTQYF.

The chain is built from TRBV5-1 and TRBJ1-4, with a possible D match to TRBD1 (5 bases). The V and J ends lost 4 bases and 7 bases respectively, with 20 bases between them. Germline lookup yields CDR1 SGHRS and CDR2 YFSETQ. The CDR3 contains 16 residues. This CDR3 reads CASSPTEGAGREKLFF. The CDR3 nucleotides read TGCGCCAGCAGCCCTACCGAAGGGGCAGGCCGTGAAAAACTGTTTTTT.

Ten or more counts support this clonotype. The rearrangement uses TRBV5-6 and TRBJ2-7, with TRBD2 matching 9 bases. The length of the CDR3 is 16 residues. The J segment lost 7 bases and the V segment lost 0 bases, leaving 11 bases of the junction unmatched. The germline V gene encodes CDR1 SGHDT and CDR2 YYEEEE. The CDR3 protein is CASSLAAGGFVREQYF. The CDR3 DNA reads TGTGCCAGCAGCTTGGCAGCGGGAGGTTTCGTTCGGGAGCAGTACTTC.

V usage is TRBV9 and J usage is TRBJ2-1, with a tentative D call TRBD1 (5 bases). The CDR3 extends over 12 amino acids. V was pared by 0 bases and J by 8 bases, with 6 bases between. CDR1 SGDLS and CDR2 YYNGEE come from the germline V gene. The CDR3 sequence is CASSVEGDEQFF. As DNA, the CDR3 is TGTGCCAGCAGCGTAGAAGGGGATGAGCAGTTCTTC.